This is a list of T cell receptor beta chains from one sample in a study of follicular helper T cells after annual influenza vaccination. Sequenced by immunoSEQ multiplex PCR; TCRdb stores in-frame clones only, minus some. This sample has approximately 30,000 clones; roughly 80% occur once, and the top ten carry roughly 1.1%. This specimen consisted of CXCR5+ CD38- circulating T follicular helper cells from blood, obtained on the day of influenza vaccination. The receptors originated from an adult who received the influenza vaccine. CDR3s include the opening cysteine and the closing phenylalanine or tryptophan. Fields, in order: CDR3 length, J gene, D gene, V gene, clone size, CDR3 protein, CDR3 DNA. D genes are given only for firm matches. Clone sizes are given selectively: once, few, many, or a class where the clone is expanded.

>16|TRBJ2-1|TRBD2|TRBV5-6|-
CASTQPGLAAINEQFF
TGTGCCAGCACACAGCCGGGACTAGCGGCGATCAATGAGCAGTTCTTC
>13|TRBJ2-1|TRBD1|TRBV7-2|-
CASSFSPDRGKFF
TGTGCCAGCAGCTTTTCACCGGACAGGGGGAAGTTCTTC
>15|TRBJ1-5|-|TRBV7-2|-
CASSLMSHSNQPQHF
TGTGCCAGCAGCTTAATGAGCCATAGCAATCAGCCCCAGCATTTT
>13|TRBJ1-3|-|TRBV7-9|few
CASSPGALYTIYF
TGTGCCAGCAGCCCCGGAGCGTTATACACCATATATTTT
>16|TRBJ2-6|TRBD1|TRBV6-1|-
CASSGTGAFGANVLTF
TGTGCCAGCAGTGGCACAGGGGCGTTCGGGGCCAACGTCCTGACTTTC
>13|TRBJ2-3|-|TRBV7-6|-
CASSRVLGDTQYF
TGTGCCAGCAGCCGGGTCCTAGGAGATACGCAGTATTTT
>14|TRBJ1-6|TRBD1|TRBV27|once
CASSGGQNNSPLHF
TGTGCCAGCAGTGGGGGACAGAATAATTCACCCCTCCACTTT
>12|TRBJ2-3|-|TRBV7-2|-
CASSQSTDTQYF
TGTGCCAGCAGCCAGTCCACAGATACGCAGTATTTT
>16|TRBJ2-1|-|TRBV4-1|-
CASSQEFLVGYNEQFF
TGCGCCAGCAGCCAAGAGTTTTTGGTCGGTTACAATGAGCAGTTCTTC
>13|TRBJ2-5|-|TRBV27|-
CASRKLSLGEQYF
TGTGCCAGCAGAAAACTCTCCCTCGGGGAGCAGTACTTC
>11|TRBJ2-7|-|TRBV29-1|-
CSVDEGYEQYF
TGCAGCGTTGACGAGGGATACGAGCAGTACTTC
>18|TRBJ2-2|TRBD1|TRBV7-6|-
CASSLGTGRSANTGELFF
TGTGCCAGCAGCCTGGGGACAGGGAGGTCGGCGAACACCGGGGAGCTGTTTTTT
>12|TRBJ2-5|-|TRBV29-1|-
CSVKPLGETQYF
TGCAGCGTCAAGCCCCTTGGTGAGACCCAGTACTTC
>14|TRBJ2-5|TRBD2|TRBV9|-
CASSLRTSGETQYF
TGTGCCAGCAGCCTCCGGACTAGCGGTGAGACCCAGTACTTC
>15|TRBJ2-7|TRBD2|TRBV27|-
CASRRTGLAVYEQYF
TGTGCCAGCAGGCGCACGGGACTAGCGGTTTACGAGCAGTACTTC
>12|TRBJ1-1|-|TRBV2|-
CASSFTGKEAFF
TGTGCCAGCAGTTTTACAGGGAAAGAAGCTTTCTTT
>16|TRBJ2-2|-|TRBV19|-
CASSMRLFEGTGELFF
TGTGCCAGTAGTATGAGATTGTTTGAGGGCACCGGGGAGCTGTTTTTT
>13|TRBJ1-6|-|TRBV7-2|-
CASSLIRDSPLHF
TGTGCCAGCAGCTTAATACGGGATTCACCCCTCCACTTT
>15|TRBJ1-5|-|TRBV5-1|-
CASSSDGHSNQPQHF
TGCGCCAGCAGCTCGGACGGACATAGTAATCAGCCCCAGCATTTT
>14|TRBJ2-7|-|TRBV28|-
CASSGGTGVYEQYF
TGTGCCAGCAGCGGGGGAACGGGAGTGTACGAGCAGTACTTC